Listed here is a single T cell receptor (beta chain). Produced via immunoSEQ multiplex PCR; TCRdb's table is partial and in-frame only. The repertoire includes about 180,000 clones, around 87% of them detected once, and less than 3.5% sits in the top ten. The data are from a study of blood T cell repertoires in COVID-19. The V gene lost 9 bases and the J gene lost 2 bases, with 19 bases spanning the gap. Germline V gene lookup returns CDR1 MNHEY and CDR2 SMNVEV (reference sequence). CDR3 size: 15 residues. The sequence came from a woman aged 25 to 39 with active or convalescent COVID-19. The specimen sequenced was peripheral blood. The V and J genes are TRBV27 and TRBJ1-1, with D hard to call. CDR3 loop: CASGSGTGINTEAFF. The CDR3 coding sequence is TGTGCCAGTGGCTCGGGAACGGGAATTAACACTGAAGCTTTCTTT.